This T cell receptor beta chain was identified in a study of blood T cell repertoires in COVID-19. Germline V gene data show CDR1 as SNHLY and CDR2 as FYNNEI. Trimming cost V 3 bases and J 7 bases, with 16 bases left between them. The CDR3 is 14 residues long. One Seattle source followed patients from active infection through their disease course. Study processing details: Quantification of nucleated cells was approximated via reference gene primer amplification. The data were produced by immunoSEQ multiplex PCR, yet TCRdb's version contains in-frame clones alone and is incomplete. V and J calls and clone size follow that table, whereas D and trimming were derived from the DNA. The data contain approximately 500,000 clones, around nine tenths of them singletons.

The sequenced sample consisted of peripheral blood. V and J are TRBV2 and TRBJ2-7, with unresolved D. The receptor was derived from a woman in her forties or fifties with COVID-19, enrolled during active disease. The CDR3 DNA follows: TGTGCCAGCAGTGAGAGGCAACCAACGAGGGAGCAGTACTTC. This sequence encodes CASSERQPTREQYF.